These T cell receptor beta chains were read from a single sample in a study of blood T cell repertoires in COVID-19. Only in-frame clones appear in the TCRdb table, and some are missing; sequencing was by immunoSEQ multiplex PCR. The repertoire includes approximately 350,000 clones, 85% to 90% of them detected once, and about 6% sits in the top ten. Sequences were obtained from peripheral blood. These receptors originate from a woman in her 50s with COVID-19, enrolled during active disease. CDR3s include the opening cysteine and the closing phenylalanine or tryptophan.

j_call v_call cdr3_aa
TRBJ1-2 TRBV7-8 CASSLTGGAWNYGYTF
TRBJ2-1 TRBV20-1 CSAATLPEQFF
TRBJ1-1 TRBV30 CAWSVTTGKAFF
TRBJ2-2 TRBV15 CATSSPNTGELFF
TRBJ1-1 TRBV19 CASSIRGMNTEAFF
TRBJ2-7 TRBV11-2 CASSLGGPYEQYF
TRBJ1-2 TRBV13 CASSLRQLSFF
TRBJ1-2 TRBV6-5 CASSPGTGDGGYTF
TRBJ2-1 TRBV2 CAIGGGSYNEQFF
TRBJ2-7 TRBV4-3 CASSPSRGLAYEQYF
TRBJ2-7 TRBV7-9 CASSLRGGTTYEQYF
TRBJ2-6 TRBV29-1 CSVSPGKTTGGSLTGANVLTF
TRBJ1-2 TRBV11-3 CASSPEDSLYGYTF
TRBJ1-6 TRBV27 CASRPPQGVGINSPLHF
TRBJ1-1 TRBV3-1/TRBV3-2 CASSPRGRTEAFF
TRBJ1-1 TRBV19 CASSIEGAIGSEAFF
TRBJ2-7 TRBV7-2 CASSIPTGGPYEQYF
TRBJ1-5 TRBV7-9 CASSLDRADQPQHF
TRBJ2-1 TRBV5-8 CASSLEVQDHSVEQFF
TRBJ1-2 TRBV30 CAWSGGGAYGYTF
TRBJ2-4 TRBV11-2 CASSGSRNIQYF
TRBJ1-2 TRBV18 CASSLLDRADGYTF